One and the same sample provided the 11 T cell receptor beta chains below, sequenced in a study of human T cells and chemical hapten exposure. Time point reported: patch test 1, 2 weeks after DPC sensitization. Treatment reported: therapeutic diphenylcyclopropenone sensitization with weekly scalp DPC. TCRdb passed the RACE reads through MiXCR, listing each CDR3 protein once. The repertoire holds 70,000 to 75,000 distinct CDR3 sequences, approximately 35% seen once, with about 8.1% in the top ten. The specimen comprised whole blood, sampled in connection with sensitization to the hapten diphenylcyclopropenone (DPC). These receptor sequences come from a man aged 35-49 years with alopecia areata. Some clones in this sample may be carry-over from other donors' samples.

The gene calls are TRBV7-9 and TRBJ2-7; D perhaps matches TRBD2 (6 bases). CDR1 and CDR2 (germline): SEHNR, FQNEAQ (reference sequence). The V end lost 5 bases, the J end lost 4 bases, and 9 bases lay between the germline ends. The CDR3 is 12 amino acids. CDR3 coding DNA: TGTGCCAGCAGCCCTGGGGGGTACGAGCAGTACTTC. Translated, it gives CASSPGGYEQYF.

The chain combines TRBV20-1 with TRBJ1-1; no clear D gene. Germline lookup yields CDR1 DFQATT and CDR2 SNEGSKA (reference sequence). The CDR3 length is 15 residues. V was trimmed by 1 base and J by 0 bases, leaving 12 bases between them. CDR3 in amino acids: CSARGVPSVNTEAFF. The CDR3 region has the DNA TGCAGTGCTAGAGGTGTCCCGTCCGTGAACACTGAAGCTTTCTTT.

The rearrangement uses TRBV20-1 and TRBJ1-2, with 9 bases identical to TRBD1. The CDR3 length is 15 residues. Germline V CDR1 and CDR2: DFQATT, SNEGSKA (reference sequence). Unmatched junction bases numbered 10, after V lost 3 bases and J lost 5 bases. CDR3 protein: CSARSGTGRWYGYTF. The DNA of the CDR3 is TGCAGTGCTAGGAGCGGGACAGGGCGTTGGTATGGCTACACCTTC.

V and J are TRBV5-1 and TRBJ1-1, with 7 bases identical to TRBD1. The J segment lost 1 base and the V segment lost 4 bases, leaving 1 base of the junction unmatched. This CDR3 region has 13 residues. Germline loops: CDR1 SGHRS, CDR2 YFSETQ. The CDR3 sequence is CASSPGGNTEAFF. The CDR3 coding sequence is TGCGCCAGCAGCCCAGGGGGGAACACTGAAGCTTTCTTT.

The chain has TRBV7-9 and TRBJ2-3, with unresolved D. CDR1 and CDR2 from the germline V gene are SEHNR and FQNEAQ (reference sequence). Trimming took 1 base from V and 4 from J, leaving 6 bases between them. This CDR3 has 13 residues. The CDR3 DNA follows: TGTGCCAGCAGCTTAGGTTTAGCAGATACGCAGTATTTT. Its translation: CASSLGLADTQYF.

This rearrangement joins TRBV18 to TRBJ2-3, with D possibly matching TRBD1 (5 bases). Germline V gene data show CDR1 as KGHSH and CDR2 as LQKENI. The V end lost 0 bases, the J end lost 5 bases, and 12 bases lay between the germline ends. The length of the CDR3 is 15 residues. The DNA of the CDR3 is TGTGCCAGCTCACCACCGACACAGGCGCAAGATACGCAGTATTTT. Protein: CASSPPTQAQDTQYF. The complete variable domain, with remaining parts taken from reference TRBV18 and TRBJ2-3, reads NAGVMQNPRHLVRRRGQEARLRCSPMKGHSHVYWYRQLPEEGLKFMVYLQKENIIDESGMPKERFSAEFPKEGPSILRIQQVVRGDSAAYFCASSPPTQAQDTQYFGPGTRLTVL.

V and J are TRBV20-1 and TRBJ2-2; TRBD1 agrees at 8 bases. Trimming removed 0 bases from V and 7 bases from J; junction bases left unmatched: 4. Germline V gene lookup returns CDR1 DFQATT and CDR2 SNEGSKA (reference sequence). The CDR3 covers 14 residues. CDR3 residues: CSARDRGRGGELFF. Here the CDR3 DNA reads TGCAGTGCTAGAGACAGGGGGCGCGGCGGGGAGCTGTTTTTT.

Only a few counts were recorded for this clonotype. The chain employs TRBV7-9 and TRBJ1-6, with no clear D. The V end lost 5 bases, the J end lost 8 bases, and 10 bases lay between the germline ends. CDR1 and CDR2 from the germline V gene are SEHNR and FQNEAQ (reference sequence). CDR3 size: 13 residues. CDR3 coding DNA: TGTGCCAGCAGCCCAACAACGGATTCACCCCTCCACTTT. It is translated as CASSPTTDSPLHF.

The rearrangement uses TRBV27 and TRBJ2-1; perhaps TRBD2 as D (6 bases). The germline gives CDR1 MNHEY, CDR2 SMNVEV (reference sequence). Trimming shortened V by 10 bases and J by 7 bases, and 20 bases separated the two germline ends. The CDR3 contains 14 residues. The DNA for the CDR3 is TGTGCCACATCCGGGGGTTGGATGGCGAATGAGCAGTTCTTC. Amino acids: CATSGGWMANEQFF.

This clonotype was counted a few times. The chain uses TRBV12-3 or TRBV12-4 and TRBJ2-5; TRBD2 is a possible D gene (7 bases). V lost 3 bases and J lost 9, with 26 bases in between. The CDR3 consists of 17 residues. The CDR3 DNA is TGTGCCAGCAGTTTCGCGGCAGGGGTAACGGCGGGAGTGCCCCAGTACTTC. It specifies CASSFAAGVTAGVPQYF.

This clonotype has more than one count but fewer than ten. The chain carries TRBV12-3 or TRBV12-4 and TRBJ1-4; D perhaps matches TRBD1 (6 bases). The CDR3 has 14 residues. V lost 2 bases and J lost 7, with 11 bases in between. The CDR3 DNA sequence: TGTGCCAGCAGTTTAATGGGGGCAAGTGAAAAACTGTTTTTT. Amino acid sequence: CASSLMGASEKLFF.